The next 10 T cell receptor beta chains were all read from a single sample in a study of low-dose radiotherapy and immunotherapy resistance in tumors. The time point was: before trial treatment. Both TCRalpha and TCRbeta chains were reverse transcribed with V-gene-specific primers. TCRs were put through about 20 PCR cycles of amplification with Phusion. A constant-region primer and the V-primer adapter served as the primer pair. TCRdb reprocessed the reads via MiXCR and lists one record per CDR3 protein. This sample carries 85,000 to 100,000 distinct CDR3 sequences, 9.4% of them seen once, and the ten largest clones take around 0.93%. The sequencing used PBMCs, collected before treatment. The receptor source for this set is a male donor with prostate cancer.

This clonotype has only a few counts. This likely stems from a read error, as it lies one base from a far larger clone. V is TRBV29-1 and J is TRBJ2-1, with D perhaps assigned TRBD1 or TRBD2 (5 bases each). The CDR3 spans 12 residues. Germline CDR1 and CDR2: SQVTM and ANQGSEA. Trimming cost V 3 bases and J 10 bases, with 13 bases left between them. In DNA form, the CDR3 reads TGCAGCGTTGATGGGTCGGGGCGCGAGCAGTTCTTC. It translates to CSVDGSGREQFF.

On this clonotype itself: This is likely an artifact of a read error, given a far larger clone one base away. V and J are TRBV27 and TRBJ2-3; a weak D match, TRBD2 (5 bases). CDR1 is MNHEY, CDR2 SMNVEV, per germline (reference sequence). This CDR3 comprises 16 residues. The CDR3 protein is CASRPLSVLGTDMQYF. The DNA for the CDR3 is TGTGCCAGCAGACCACTTAGCGTTCTCGGCACAGATATGCAGTATTTT.

This clonotype occurred many times. The chain couples TRBV2 to TRBJ2-1; D unclear. Germline-derived CDR1 and CDR2 are SNHLY and FYNNEI. V gave up 7 bases and J gave up 3 bases, with 4 bases separating them. This CDR3 region has 11 residues. The CDR3, as DNA: TGTGCCAGCACCTTCTACAATGAGCAGTTCTTC. Translated: CASTFYNEQFF.

This clonotype was counted ten times or more. This chain connects TRBV6-8 to TRBJ2-2; 11 nucleotides match TRBD1. The length of the CDR3 is 15 residues. The V and J ends lost 6 bases and 2 bases, in that order; junction bases with no gene match: 2. From germline, CDR1 is MNHGY and CDR2 SAAAGT. CDR3 coding DNA: TGTGCCAGCAGAAGGACAGGGGGCAACACCGGGGAGCTGTTTTTT. Residues: CASRRTGGNTGELFF.

This clonotype has a count of ten or more. The chain couples TRBV12-3 or TRBV12-4 to TRBJ2-3; 7 positions match TRBD2. The CDR3 consists of 13 residues. V gave up 10 bases and J gave up 5 bases; unmatched junction bases: 9. The DNA for the CDR3 is TGTGCCACCACTTTCGGGGGGAGAGATACGCAGTATTTT. Translation: CATTFGGRDTQYF.

Only a few counts were recorded for this clonotype. This chain uses TRBV27 with TRBJ2-1, with 14 nucleotides matching TRBD2. This CDR3 contains 16 residues. The V and J ends lost 1 base and 8 bases, in that order; junction bases with no gene match: 4. Germline CDR1 is MNHEY and CDR2 is SMNVEV (reference sequence). The CDR3 DNA sequence: TGTGCCAGCAGTTTATGGGGGACTAGCGGGAGTGATGAGCAGTTCTTC. Its translation is CASSLWGTSGSDEQFF.

This clonotype was detected many times. The V and J genes are TRBV14 and TRBJ2-3; the D is unclear. This CDR3 is built from 17 residues. The germline CDR1 and CDR2 sequences are SGHDN and FVKESK. V was cut by 0 bases and J by 0 bases, with 13 bases left in between. The DNA for the CDR3 is TGTGCCAGCAGCCAAGATGCGTCGACGGTTAGCACAGATACGCAGTATTTT. Translating it yields CASSQDASTVSTDTQYF.

As to this clonotype: This likely reflects a read error, since a far larger clone is one base away. The chain combines TRBV28 with TRBJ2-2; D gene uncertain. CDR3 length equals 15 residues. Trimming stripped 6 bases from V and 2 bases from J, with 13 bases between. Germline-derived CDR1 and CDR2 are MDHEN and SYDVKM. The CDR3, as DNA: TGTGCCAGCAGGCAACTTGGGCCAAACACCGGGGAGCTGTTTTTT. This gives the protein CASRQLGPNTGELFF.

This clonotype was observed at least ten times. This CDR3 reads CASSLFRSGPYNEQFF. CDR3 nucleotides: TGTGCCAGCAGTTTATTTCGGAGCGGTCCCTACAATGAGCAGTTCTTC. The V and J genes are TRBV28 and TRBJ2-1; D possibly corresponds to TRBD2 (5 bases). Trimming took off 1 base at V and 2 bases at J, with 12 bases between the two ends. Germline CDR1 reads MDHEN; CDR2 reads SYDVKM. This CDR3 has 16 amino acids.

This clonotype was seen repeatedly, ten times or more. The genes are TRBV15 and TRBJ2-3; D is unresolved. CDR1 and CDR2 from the germline V gene are LNHNV and YYDKDF (reference sequence). The CDR3 extends over 16 amino acids. V lost 0 bases and J lost 4, with 14 bases in between. The CDR3 sequence: CATSRDESGPSDTQYF. The CDR3 nucleotides read TGTGCCACCAGCAGAGATGAATCCGGGCCCTCAGATACGCAGTATTTT.